This TCR beta chain was sequenced for a study of T cells in women clearing cervical HPV infection listed by TCRdb under 2018. At the level of the whole study: Cases were roughly 23 women with histologically confirmed HPV16-related CIN3 or worse, including 2 invasive cancers. Cases and controls were matched on age within five years and on year of sample collection. Quality controls consisted of five blinded duplicates per group, for a total of about 60 samples made up of roughly 50 participants and roughly ten replicates. Since only a few of the women had HLA typing available, the possibility that HLA type was acting as a confounder could not be ruled out. Among cases, blood sampling came a median of approximately 150 days after lesion detection, with an interquartile range of 90 to 200 days. Cases had a median age of approximately 34 years and controls had a median age of around 41, with no significant differences in baseline characteristics. This exploratory proof-of-principle case-control study, nested within the Guanacaste HPV Natural History Study in Costa Rica, compared TCR repertoires among women with different cervical HPV16 outcomes. The controls were fewer than 30 women whose single incident HPV16 infection cleared within 12 months with no development of precancer or cancer. Blood from cases was drawn at the visit where the lesion was first identified, while blood from controls was drawn once the infection was no longer detected. In the parent cohort, some 9,900 women aged 18 or older were enrolled in Guanacaste, Costa Rica, during about 1992 to 1994 and then followed for approximately 7 years.

To note about this clone: Which antigen it targets is not known. The read gets to within 3 residues of the CDR3 end, and the germline J gene fills in the rest.

CDR1 and CDR2 were assigned from the germline V gene (reference sequence) as LNHDA and SQIVND. Including the terminal cysteine and phenylalanine, the CDR3 comprises 16 residues. Part of the CDR3 DNA is given, 39 bases translated from base 1. Clipping removes 3 bases from V and 2 bases from J, with 5 as the unmatched junction base count. Every participant had a single incident cervical HPV16 infection, and prevalent HPV16 infections were excluded. Cervical HPV DNA was detected with MY09/MY11 PCR, and genotyping was done with dot-blot hybridization. Roughly 16 mL of heparinized blood were centrifuged, and the buffy coat was split into aliquots, frozen at -30 degrees C, and then kept at -80 degrees C. QIAGEN kits were used to extract genomic DNA from buffy coat specimens. Paper-wide results and their limitations: The cross-sectional design could not show whether associations preceded infection or resulted from it; effector/memory subsets and HPV-specific T cells were not isolated. Because T-cell numbers per sample were unknown, differences in richness could reflect varying T-cell content rather than repertoire biology. Significantly higher TCR repertoire richness was observed in CIN3+ cases than in controls across sequencing depths, whereas no difference in evenness was found. TRBV6-7 relative abundance was lower in cases than in controls (around 0.11% versus 0.16%; Bonferroni P = 0.0008). Random forest classifiers combining richness and V gene abundances distinguished cases from controls with an estimated AUC of about 0.8.

TCR beta CDR3 regions were amplified by multiplex PCR from an average of approximately 1,200 ng genomic DNA per sample using the immunoSEQ assay. Primer bias was corrected in the assay by using a complete synthetic TCR repertoire to establish an amplification baseline. The amplicons were sequenced using the Illumina platform. The study's own analysis went as follows. Error correction of the sequences involved clustering with frequency ratios plus a modified nearest-neighbor algorithm, after which the sequences were analyzed in the immunoSEQ Analyzer using IMGT gene definitions. At each rarefaction depth, TCR richness and evenness were averaged across 20 rarefaction repeats, and any sample with fewer sequences than the depth was left out. Wilcoxon rank sum tests with FDR correction were used to compare relative abundances of V, D and J genes between the groups. An intraclass correlation of 95% to 97% for TCR richness and an average of 76.4% across some 69 gene segments were obtained from the blinded duplicates. TCRdb holds this immuneACCESS table with in-frame rearrangements only. Some clones are missing; in checked studies, unresolved V genes explain under half, and the rest has no known cause. For V, J and clone size, that table is used; D and trimming come from the DNA. This sample's table lists roughly 30,000 clones. The ten largest make up about a sixth of the sample.

Sequencing used blood buffy coat. The rearrangement joined TRBV19 to TRBJ2-3, and TRBD2 matches 10 of the central bases. The sequence came from a woman aged 18 to 75 with a cervical HPV16 infection that either progressed to CIN3+ or cleared (not recorded which). The covered CDR3 bases are TGTGCCAGTAGTATCGGACTAGCGGCCAACACAGATACG. Its amino acids are CASSIGLAANTDT. The CDR3 in full is CASSIGLAANTDTQYF.